Listed here is a single TCR beta chain. The antigen is undetermined. The repertoire was sequenced with immunoSEQ multiplex PCR; TCRdb's copy has only in-frame clones and lacks some. Found here are roughly 150,000 clones, more than 85% of them singletons; the top ten hold roughly 1.6%. This sample is part of a study of T cell responses to AZD1222 COVID-19 vaccine. Whole-study findings and limits: White British people made up most donors, females outnumbered males, and clonal diversity was possibly underestimated. Spike-specific TCR depth and breadth grew after two AZD1222 doses.

The V gene's germline CDR1 is SEHNR and CDR2 FQNEAQ (reference sequence). The V and J ends lost 5 bases and 9 bases respectively, with 13 bases between them. The length of the CDR3 is 12 residues. The chain couples TRBV7-9 to TRBJ1-2; TRBD1 is a possible D gene (5 bases). This clonotype was sampled from an adult who received the AZD1222 COVID-19 vaccine. Material: peripheral blood, obtained 28 days after the second AZD1222 dose. The CDR3 sequence is CASSPPGGSYTF. Written as DNA, the CDR3 is TGTGCCAGCAGCCCCCCTGGGGGTAGCTACACCTTC.